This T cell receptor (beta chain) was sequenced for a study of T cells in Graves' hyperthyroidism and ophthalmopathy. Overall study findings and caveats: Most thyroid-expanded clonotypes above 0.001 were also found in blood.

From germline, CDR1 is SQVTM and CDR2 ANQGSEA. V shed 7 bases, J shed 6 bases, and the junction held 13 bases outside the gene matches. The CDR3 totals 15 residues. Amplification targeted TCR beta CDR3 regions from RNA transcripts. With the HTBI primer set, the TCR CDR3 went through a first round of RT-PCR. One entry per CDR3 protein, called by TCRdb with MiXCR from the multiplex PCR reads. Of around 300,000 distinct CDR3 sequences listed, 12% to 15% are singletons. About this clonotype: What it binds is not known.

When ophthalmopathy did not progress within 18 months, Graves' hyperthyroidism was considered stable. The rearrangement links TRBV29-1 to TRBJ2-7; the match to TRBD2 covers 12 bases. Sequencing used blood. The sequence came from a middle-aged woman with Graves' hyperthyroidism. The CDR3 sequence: CSALLGTSGQGEQYF. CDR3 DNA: TGCAGCGCCCTCTTGGGGACTAGCGGGCAGGGCGAGCAGTACTTC.